The source of this TCR beta chain is a study of cytomegalovirus exposure and HLA in healthy donors (dated by TCRdb to between 2016 and 2019). For the study in its entirety: An earlier analysis of 587 of the donors reported 250 to 350 Gb of sequence data and 117 million unique TCR beta sequences obtained from about 170 million T cells. An early release covering more than 500 HLA-typed donors comprised about 300 gigabases of sequencing data and some 79 million unique TCR sequences. The genetic ancestry cluster associated with self-reported Caucasian donors included around four fifths of the roughly 400 genotyped donors. The study aimed to test whether cataloging public T cell receptors could reveal signatures of past pathogen exposure. The T cell repertoires of 666 subjects were profiled by immunosequencing and related to cytomegalovirus serostatus. Besides the first cohort of roughly 700 subjects, a separate validation cohort made up of roughly 120 different subjects was used. To predict cytomegalovirus infection status, the study brought together high-throughput TCR immunosequencing, statistical association of individual TCRs with disease status, and machine learning. In a later analysis, previously published TCR beta repertoires from more than 500 donors were re-analyzed and high-resolution HLA genotyping was added so that TCR occurrence patterns could be studied. In the later analysis, no new phenotypic data were used to find candidate immune exposures; instead, reliance was placed on TCR beta sequences and their occurrence across donors. To decide whether each TCR beta V gene segment behaved as functional or pseudogenic, an earlier analysis of some 600 of the donors relied on high-throughput TCR beta sequencing. Donor age, sex, ethnicity and CMV serostatus were compiled together with the repertoire data. In a later genetic analysis, genome-wide SNP genotypes for about 55% of the roughly 700 donors were used, and that subset was treated as a discovery cohort. Every discovery cohort repertoire had been produced on one sequencing platform. Class I and class II HLA loci were covered by the typing at four-digit resolution. The number of typed donors differed by locus: 629-630 for A, B, C, DRB1 and DQB1; 500 to 550 for DQA1; around 580 for DPA1; and approximately 450 for DPB1. A few DR-DQ haplotypes were treated as single units for association and clustering because of strong linkage in the cohort. Among almost 400 genotyped donors of the cohort, an average of around 240,000 unique TCR beta nucleotide sequences were sequenced per donor, roughly 20% of them non-productive. Beyond this particular receptor, the publication reports: According to the authors, the approach could potentially be generalized to other disease states and immunological phenotypes. In the study, around 160 TCR beta chains were listed as associated with cytomegalovirus. For the cohort, immune exposure information was limited to CMV serostatus. In a later analysis, HLA-associated TCR beta chains were found to be more clonally expanded and to have lower generation probabilities than equally common non-associated chains. A later analysis found that most CMV-associated TCR beta chains appeared HLA-restricted, with HLA associations seemingly driven largely by CMV exposure. Strong co-occurrence of HLA alleles, especially DR and DQ, made assigning TCR associations to individual alleles difficult. A few of the identified cytomegalovirus-associated TCR beta chains were confirmed in vitro to be specific for cytomegalovirus antigens. The sequencing pipeline was judged likely to have produced a cluster of highly shared sequence variants as a technical artifact. Because HLA typing was missing for some donors at each locus, association tests included only the typed subset. Broadly in line with IMGT annotations, most TCR beta V segments showed up in productive rearrangements about 87% or about 30% of the time in an earlier analysis of several hundred of the donors. Some IMGT-functional V segments, including TRBV6-2 and TRBV6-3, could not be distinguished by the 87-base-pair reads and were therefore excluded. A later genetic analysis associated a missense DCLRE1C variant with V-gene and J-gene trimming of TCR beta chains, and an independent cohort replicated the association. Because counts were too low, about 18 rarely observed V segments, including chromosome 9 orphons, were excluded from the earlier analysis of around 590 of the donors. While some public TCRs were present in many individuals, most TCR sequences turned up only very rarely across donors. Linkage disequilibrium might explain the correlated functional status among segregating V segments, but an unknown experimental factor could not be ruled out. In this cohort, only TCR beta chains were sequenced, and detectable features were limited by the absence of alpha or paired-chain data. Several of the top co-occurrence clusters appeared to be linked to parvovirus B19, influenza, CMV and Epstein-Barr virus, according to a later analysis. In a later analysis, the rate of TCR association differed among HLA loci, with DRB1 alleles having the most associated TCRs and HLA-C alleles having the fewest. The classifier was reported to diagnose cytomegalovirus status with high specificity and sensitivity in both the original and validation cohorts. According to a later genetic analysis, donors in an Asian-associated ancestry cluster had fewer N-insertions in productive TCRs than the approximately 690-donor mean. Roughly uniform sequencing depth across donors was assumed in presence/absence analyses, although this assumption may not hold. A further reported finding was that TCR beta sequences accurately predicted the HLA-A and HLA-B alleles for most subjects in the first cohort. A later analysis associated about 17,000 TCR beta sequences with specific HLA alleles at a false discovery rate of 0.05.

Library method: the immunoSEQ multiplex PCR assay. For the multiplex PCR, a mixture combining 60 forward primers for TCR Vbeta segments and 13 reverse primers for TCR Jbeta segments was used. The CDR3 region of rearranged TCR beta genes was amplified from genomic DNA with a multiplex PCR assay. The Illumina HiSeq System was used to sequence the amplified TCR beta libraries as 87-base-pair reads. As for the original processing: In a later analysis, some 80 million unique TCR beta chains were counted across the 500 to 850 repertoires, and roughly 11 million of these chains were shared by at least two donors. To remove PCR and sequencing errors, raw reads were error-corrected and collapsed into unique sequences using a nearest-neighbor algorithm that merged closely related sequences. To assign V, D and J gene segments, CDR3 sequences were aligned to IMGT reference sequences. Each retained sequence needed at least a six-nucleotide match to both a V gene segment and a J gene segment. A rearrangement was called productive if the CDR3 had no stop codons and remained in frame with V and J, and every other rearrangement was called non-productive. CDR3 was defined according to IMGT convention as the region running from the second conserved V-encoded cysteine to the conserved J-encoded phenylalanine. The earlier analysis of fewer than 700 of the donors excluded sequences that lacked an unambiguous match to a single V gene segment. In an earlier analysis of several hundred of the donors, V segments were called functional above 56.7% productive rearrangements and were called segregating when the between-donor standard deviation exceeded 5%. A statistical classification framework was built for diagnosing cytomegalovirus status from the catalog of TCR beta chain sequences. In a later analysis, TCR nucleotide sequences were compared against IMGT/GENE-DB human TR gene sequences so that V and J genes could be assigned. The TCRdist pipeline was used in a later analysis to assign CDR3 sequences and most-parsimonious VDJ recombination scenarios. In a later analysis, each TCR beta chain was defined by its CDR3 amino acid sequence together with its V-gene family, and reads without a unique V-gene family were excluded. In a later analysis, around 650 highly shared, low-generation-probability nucleotide sequences were removed to address suspected cross-contamination and a sequencing artifact. In a later analysis, a clonal expansion index was calculated for each public chain from normalized within-repertoire ranks of inferred template counts. In a later analysis, generation probabilities were computed using a VDJ recombination model fitted to out-of-frame rearrangements, and the results were checked against IGoR. In a later analysis, TCR-TCR, TCR-HLA and TCR-CMV co-occurrence was scored with hypergeometric tests, and a repertoire-size bias correction was applied to TCR pairs. To estimate false discovery rates, a later analysis permuted the HLA or CMV assignments 20 times. In a later analysis, co-occurring TCRs were grouped with DBSCAN, and TCRdist sequence similarity was added when clustering was performed within HLA-allele-positive subsets. Repertoires with fewer than 30,000 or more than 120,000 public chains were left out of co-occurrence clustering, as were about 5 repertoires with anomalous nucleotide sharing. Not all clones reach the TCRdb copy of this immuneACCESS table, which keeps in-frame sequences only. Checked studies attribute under half of the gap to unresolved V genes and leave the rest unexplained. D and trimming were read from the DNA, whereas the V and J calls and clone size are those reported in that table. The table for this sample lists 150,000 to 200,000 clones. The top ten clonotypes cover about 0.8% of the sample.

A word on this clone: The antigen it binds to is not known.

In total, more than 500 healthy bone marrow donors made up the cohort. All cohort members were sampled while nominally healthy, although unrecorded immune exposures were likely present. The donor was CMV seropositive and was included in the group of some 290 seropositive cohort members. A peripheral blood sample was provided by each donor, and peripheral blood mononuclear cells were used for TCR beta sequencing. The Qiagen DNeasy Blood Extraction Kit was used to extract genomic DNA from the blood cell samples. V loses 1 base, J loses 0 bases, and the germline ends lie 14 bases apart. The CDR3 starts with the cysteine, ends with the phenylalanine, and has 17 residues. Only the CDR3 region is kept as DNA, spanning 51 bases read in frame from base 1. The germline V gene (reference sequence) specifies PRHDT as CDR1 and FYEKMQ as CDR2.

The sequence is built from TRBV13 and TRBJ2-3; a tentative D call is TRBD2 (6 bases match). The TCR was taken from a woman younger than 30 in good health and CMV-seropositive. Specimen: PBMCs. CDR3 sequence: CASSLAGEHSSTDTQYF. The bases are TGTGCCAGCAGCTTAGCGGGGGAACACTCTAGCACAGATACGCAGTATTTT.